This T cell receptor (beta chain) was retrieved from a study of identical twins. Overall study results and limits: For cord blood, abundant beta clonotypes had fewer insertions, unlike memory repertoires, which showed none.

The CDR3 is 15 amino acids. CDR1 and CDR2 (germline): SGHRS, YFSETQ. Between the trimmed V and J ends, which lost 0 bases and 1 base, there was a span of 8 bases. TCRdb reanalysed the 5' RACE reads using MiXCR and keeps one entry per CDR3 protein. The profile covers more than 400,000 distinct CDR3 sequences, with 15% appearing a single time and around 0.4% taken by the ten largest. The table lists this clonotype with a few counts. What it binds is not known. These same data were also listed under a study on yellow fever vaccine responses in identical twins.

The sequenced material came from CD4+ T cells sorted from blood. The chain combines TRBV5-1 with TRBJ2-1; D may be TRBD2 (6 bases). This TCR was recovered from a woman aged 18 to 35 in good health. CDR3 DNA: TGCGCCAGCAGCTTGGGGGAGGTATCCTACAATGAGCAGTTCTTC. Translated, it gives CASSLGEVSYNEQFF.